A single T cell receptor beta chain is shown here with its context. This specimen belongs to a study of control samples from healthy donors and cancer patients. The repertoire was sequenced with immunoSEQ multiplex PCR; TCRdb's copy has only in-frame clones and lacks some. Found here are some 120,000 clones, approximately 87% of them singletons; the top ten hold 9% to 13%. Source material: blood. The TCR sequence derives from a man in his thirties or forties in good health.

The CDR3 nucleotides are TGCGCCAGCAGCGGACGGACTAGCGGGGGGGTCAGCACAGATACGCAGTATTTT. It encodes CASSGRTSGGVSTDTQYF. The chain links TRBV4-1 to TRBJ2-3; 15 bases are a match to TRBD2. Germline V CDR1 and CDR2: MGHRA, YSYEKL. The V gene end was trimmed by 5 bases and the J gene end by 0 bases; junction bases not matched to a gene: 6. CDR3 size: 18 residues.